These 15 T cell receptor beta chains were all obtained from the same sample, sequenced in a study of blood T cells in healthy people across ages. Through a sample-barcoded 5' primer and a J-beta primer mix, a second PCR was run for roughly 6 to 12 cycles. TCRdb re-called the 5' RACE reads through MiXCR, storing one row per CDR3 protein. The sample includes roughly 1.4 million distinct CDR3 sequences, almost 60% seen only once; the top ten take 5% to 7%. The sample taken for sequencing was blood. All receptors derive from a man aged 18 to 29 in good health.

This chain connects TRBV29-1 to TRBJ2-1; possible D gene TRBD2, 5 bases. The CDR3 loop spans 13 amino acids. The germline gives CDR1 SQVTM, CDR2 ANQGSEA. This CDR3 is CGGRKGSYNEQFF. The DNA of the CDR3 is TGCGGAGGAAGGAAGGGCTCCTACAATGAGCAGTTCTTC.

This rearrangement joins TRBV14 to TRBJ1-2; the D is unclear. The CDR3 runs 15 residues. The germline CDR1 and CDR2 sequences are SGHDN and FVKESK. The V and J ends lost 0 bases and 6 bases respectively, with 14 bases between them. The chain's CDR3 is CASSQDDRASDGYTF. The CDR3 DNA is TGTGCCAGCAGCCAAGACGACCGCGCTTCCGATGGCTACACCTTC. Full variable domain (remainder filled in from reference TRBV14 and TRBJ1-2): EAGVTQFPSHSVIEKGQTVTLRCDPISGHDNLYWYRRVMGKEIKFLLHFVKESKQDESGMPNNRFLAERTGGTYSTLKVQPAELEDSGVYFCASSQDDRASDGYTFGSGTRLTVV.

The genes are TRBV6-1 and TRBJ2-5; 8 bases map to TRBD2. This CDR3 has 14 amino acids. Per germline, CDR1 MNHNS and CDR2 SASEGT. Trimming removed 5 bases from V and 3 bases from J; junction bases left unmatched: 5. As DNA, the CDR3 is TGTGCCAGCAGTCAGCGGGAGTGGGAAGAGACCCAGTACTTC. This encodes CASSQREWEETQYF.

The chain links TRBV28 to TRBJ2-7, with a possible D match to TRBD1 (7 bases). The germline V gene encodes CDR1 MDHEN and CDR2 SYDVKM. The CDR3 spans 18 residues. Trimming removed 11 bases at V and 0 bases at J, with 29 bases between. CDR3 coding DNA: TGTGCCGTGACTCGACAGGGTTTCTTTAGCGGAAGCTCCTACGAGCAGTACTTC. It encodes CAVTRQGFFSGSSYEQYF.

The CDR3 DNA follows: TGCAGTGCCCGTAGACGGGGCGGAAAATACGAGCAGTACTTC. Its translation: CSARRRGGKYEQYF. The V gene is TRBV20-1, the J gene TRBJ2-5; either TRBD1 or TRBD2 may fit D (5 bases each). The tail of the sequence fits TRBJ2-7 better, so the J call may be wrong. This CDR3 has 14 residues. Looked up from germline, CDR1 is DFQATT and CDR2 is SNEGSKA (reference sequence).

This clonotype has a handful of counts. The gene calls are TRBV10-3 and TRBJ2-5; 8 nucleotides agree with TRBD2. V lost 10 bases and J lost 4; bases outside the gene matches: 2. This CDR3 is built from 11 residues. In germline, CDR1 is ENHRY, CDR2 SYGVKD. The chain's CDR3 is CATRGGETQYF. The CDR3 DNA is TGTGCCACCCGGGGGGGAGAGACCCAGTACTTC.

This clonotype was counted only a few times. The rearrangement joins TRBV2 to TRBJ2-1; D ambiguous. The CDR3 is 12 amino acids. Germline V gene sequence: CDR1 SNHLY, CDR2 FYNNEI. Trimming took 0 bases from V and 9 from J, leaving 6 bases between them. CDR3 nucleotides: TGTGCCAGCAGTGAAGCGGGTCGTGAGCAGTTCTTC. Translating gives CASSEAGREQFF.

The chain joins TRBV30 to TRBJ2-1, with D possibly being TRBD2 (6 bases). V was cut by 0 bases and J by 3 bases, with 18 bases left in between. The CDR3 consists of 17 residues. The V gene's germline CDR1 is GTSNPN and CDR2 SVGIG (reference sequence). In DNA, the CDR3 is TGTGCCTGGAGTGTACTTGGGGCGGGAACCGACTACAATGAGCAGTTCTTC. Protein product: CAWSVLGAGTDYNEQFF.

The chain joins TRBV6-2 or TRBV6-3 to TRBJ2-4, with TRBD2 as a possible D gene (5 bases). The CDR3 has 13 residues. Germline V gene lookup returns CDR1 MNHEY and CDR2 SVGEGT. The V end lost 5 bases, the J end lost 13 bases, and 18 bases lay between the germline ends. Here the CDR3 reads CASSAGDTNEQYF. Here the CDR3 DNA reads TGTGCCAGCAGTGCCGGGGATACAAATGAGCAGTACTTC.

The J gene is TRBJ1-5, the V gene TRBV7-6, with a weak D call TRBD1 (5 bases). Trimming removed 4 bases at V and 7 bases at J, with 17 bases between. This CDR3 is built from 15 residues. CDR1 and CDR2 from the germline V gene are SGHVS and FNYEAQ. The CDR3 nucleotides are TGTGCCAGCAGCTACTTCCCGGGGGTTGAACAGCCCCAGCATTTT. It specifies CASSYFPGVEQPQHF.

The V gene is TRBV5-6, the J gene TRBJ2-2, with D unresolved. Germline CDR1 is SGHDT and CDR2 is YYEEEE. This CDR3 has 15 amino acids. The V and J ends lost 0 bases and 1 base respectively, with 7 bases between them. Written as DNA, the CDR3 is TGTGCCAGCAGCTTGGCCCAGAGGAACACCGGGGAGCTGTTTTTT. Its translation: CASSLAQRNTGELFF. Full variable domain (outside the CDR3, taken from reference TRBV5-6 and TRBJ2-2): DAGVTQSPTHLIKTRGQQVTLRCSPKSGHDTVSWYQQALGQGPQFIFQYYEEEERQRGNFPDRFSGHQFPNYSSELNVNALLLGDSALYLCASSLAQRNTGELFFGEGSRLTVL.

The CDR3 nucleotides read TGTGCCAGCAGCCTGGCGGGACTATCTAACTATGGCTACACCTTC. This translates into CASSLAGLSNYGYTF. The chain carries TRBV6-5 and TRBJ1-2; a weak D match, TRBD1 (5 bases). The germline CDR1 and CDR2 sequences are MNHEY and SVGAGI. This CDR3 is built from 15 residues. Trimming stripped 6 bases from V and 0 bases from J, with 14 bases between.

The genes are TRBV6-6 and TRBJ1-2; TRBD1 might be the D (5 bases). Trimming pared 0 bases from V and 4 bases from J, leaving 12 bases between. This CDR3 is built from 15 residues. The V gene's germline CDR1 is MNHNY and CDR2 SVGAGI (reference sequence). The CDR3 nucleotides are TGTGCCAGCAGTTACTCGACAGAAAGTACCTATGGCTACACCTTC. Its translation is CASSYSTESTYGYTF.

This chain's CDR3 is CASSAVAGGKETQYF. The CDR3 bases are TGTGCCAGCAGTGCCGTAGCGGGGGGGAAAGAGACCCAGTACTTC. The chain recombines TRBV12-3 or TRBV12-4 with TRBJ2-5, with TRBD2 matching 11 bases. With 5 bases clipped from V and 3 bases from J, the junction kept 5 bases outside the gene matches. The CDR3 extends over 15 amino acids.

This chain joins TRBV4-3 and TRBJ2-3, with a weak D call TRBD2 (5 bases). This CDR3 comprises 17 residues. The germline CDR1 and CDR2 sequences are LGHNA and YSLEER. Trimming pared 0 bases from V and 2 bases from J, leaving 15 bases between. CDR3 nucleotides: TGCGCCAGCAGCCAAGACAGGTTAATGGAGGACACAGATACGCAGTATTTT. Its translation is CASSQDRLMEDTDTQYF.